What follows are 8 T cell receptor beta chains derived from one specimen sequenced in a study of blood T cell repertoires in COVID-19. The protocol was immunoSEQ multiplex PCR, while the TCRdb copy is restricted to in-frame clones and leaves out a portion. Seen here are 90,000 to 140,000 clones, approximately 72% observed once, and the top ten hold roughly a fifth. Material for sequencing was peripheral blood. These receptors were collected from a woman aged 65 to 85 with acute or convalescent COVID-19.

V and J are TRBV5-1 and TRBJ2-2, with D possibly matching TRBD1 (6 bases). CDR1 SGHRS and CDR2 YFSETQ come from the germline V gene. This CDR3 has 16 amino acids. Trimming removed 4 bases from V and 2 bases from J, with 15 bases in between. Here the CDR3 DNA reads TGCGCCAGCAGCAACTCCGGGACAACCAACACCGGGGAGCTGTTTTTT. Residues: CASSNSGTTNTGELFF.

The chain is built from TRBV29-1 and TRBJ2-5; 7 nucleotides agree with TRBD2. The CDR3 loop spans 15 amino acids. With 5 bases clipped from V and 2 bases from J, the junction kept 11 bases outside the gene matches. Germline CDR1 SQVTM, CDR2 ANQGSEA. This CDR3 is CSVNRAGRGQETQYF. In DNA form, the CDR3 reads TGCAGCGTTAACCGAGCGGGGAGGGGACAAGAGACCCAGTACTTC. The variable domain in full, completed from reference TRBV29-1 and TRBJ2-5, reads SAVISQKPSRDICQRGTSLTIQCQVDSQVTMMFWYRQQPGQSLTLIATANQGSEATYESGFVIDKFPISRPNLTFSTLTVSNMSPEDSSIYLCSVNRAGRGQETQYFGPGTRLLVL.

This clone appeared a single time. The chain recombines TRBV6-5 with TRBJ1-5, with a weak D call TRBD1 (5 bases). The CDR3 extends over 15 amino acids. Trimming took 6 bases from V and 0 from J, leaving 12 bases between them. Per the germline V gene, CDR1 is MNHEY and CDR2 is SVGAGI. The CDR3 nucleotides read TGTGCCAGCAGGGGTGGACACGATAGCAATCAGCCCCAGCATTTT. It yields the protein CASRGGHDSNQPQHF.

The chain recombines TRBV7-9 with TRBJ1-2; 8 bases align to TRBD1. The CDR3 length is 13 residues. The V segment lost 5 bases and the J segment 6 bases; nucleotides outside the gene matches: 5. Germline CDR1 reads SEHNR; CDR2 reads FQNEAQ (reference sequence). The CDR3 bases are TGTGCCAGCAGCGGGACAGGATCAAATGGCTACACCTTC. Its protein product is CASSGTGSNGYTF.

This chain uses TRBV5-5 with TRBJ2-7; D perhaps matches TRBD2 (5 bases). Looked up from germline, CDR1 is SGHKS and CDR2 is YYEKEE (reference sequence). Trimming removed 2 bases at V and 0 bases at J, with 9 bases between. The CDR3 length is 14 residues. CDR3 in amino acids: CASSFGVSSYEQYF. CDR3 DNA sequence: TGTGCCAGCAGCTTCGGGGTTAGCTCCTACGAGCAGTACTTC. Using reference TRBV5-5 and TRBJ2-7 for the parts outside the CDR3, the full variable domain is DAGVTQSPTHLIKTRGQQVTLRCSPISGHKSVSWYQQVLGQGPQFIFQYYEKEERGRGNFPDRFSARQFPNYSSELNVNALLLGDSALYLCASSFGVSSYEQYFGPGTRLTVT.

The chain recombines TRBV19 with TRBJ2-1; TRBD1 matches at 8 bases. There are 17 residues in the CDR3. Germline V gene data show CDR1 as LNHDA and CDR2 as SQIVND (reference sequence). The V segment lost 4 bases and the J segment 0 bases; nucleotides outside the gene matches: 8. CDR3 DNA sequence: TGTGCCAGTAGTAATACAGGACAGGGTTTCTCCTACAATGAGCAGTTCTTC. Its translation: CASSNTGQGFSYNEQFF.

The chain combines TRBV11-2 with TRBJ2-5; D possibly corresponds to TRBD1 (5 bases). Germline values: CDR1 SGHAT, CDR2 FQNNGV. Trimming shortened V by 3 bases and J by 1 base, and 12 bases separated the two germline ends. The CDR3 contains 15 residues. DNA for the CDR3: TGTGCCAGCAGCTTCAGCAGGACACCCCAAGAGACCCAGTACTTC. As protein: CASSFSRTPQETQYF.

This clone has a single count. The chain couples TRBV12-3 or TRBV12-4 to TRBJ2-7, with D possibly TRBD2 on 5 matching bases. V was shortened by 4 bases and J by 10 bases, with 17 bases between the two germline ends. CDR3 length: 13 residues. CDR3 coding DNA: TGTGCCAGCAGTTCTCCACTGGAGGAGATACAGTACTTC. Translated, it gives CASSSPLEEIQYF.